Below, 26 T cell receptor beta chains from the same sample are listed, as sequenced in a study of T cell responses to AZD1222 COVID-19 vaccine. Clones were read by immunoSEQ multiplex PCR, and TCRdb kept only the in-frame ones, dropping some. The table includes approximately 120,000 clones, roughly nine tenths detected once. Sequenced material: peripheral blood, taken on day 0 of AZD1222 vaccination. The receptor source for this set is an adult in good health.

The rearrangement joins TRBV5-1 to TRBJ1-2, with 9 bases lining up with TRBD1. The germline V gene has CDR1 SGHRS and CDR2 YFSETQ. The CDR3 is 16 residues long. V lost 4 bases, J lost 2 bases, and 9 bases stayed unmatched. CDR3 amino acids: CASSRGQGTANYGYTF. In nucleotides, the CDR3 is TGCGCCAGCAGCAGGGGACAGGGTACGGCCAACTATGGCTACACCTTC.

The chain couples TRBV5-5 to TRBJ2-6; 9 nucleotides agree with TRBD1. This CDR3 spans 17 amino acids. The J segment lost 2 bases and the V segment lost 5 bases, leaving 8 bases of the junction unmatched. The germline V gene has CDR1 SGHKS and CDR2 YYEKEE (reference sequence). DNA for the CDR3: TGTGCCAGCAGGGGACAGGGTGCCAACCCTGGGGCCAACGTCCTGACTTTC. Protein product: CASRGQGANPGANVLTF.

This clone was found once. V gene TRBV6-1 combines with J gene TRBJ1-3, with unresolved D. CDR1 is MNHNS, CDR2 SASEGT, per germline. CDR3 length: 14 residues. Trimming took 1 base from V and 4 from J, leaving 8 bases between them. Here the CDR3 reads CASSEGEEGNTIYF. The CDR3 DNA reads TGTGCCAGCAGTGAAGGGGAAGAGGGAAACACCATATATTTT.

The chain recombines TRBV24-1 with TRBJ1-2; 7 bases map to TRBD1. V lost 3 bases to trimming and J lost 8 bases; unmatched junction nucleotides: 11. Germline V gene sequence: CDR1 KGHDR, CDR2 SFDVKD. This CDR3 has 15 residues. The CDR3 spells CATSDRRTGPWGYTF. The CDR3 DNA reads as TGTGCCACCAGTGATCGAAGGACAGGCCCCTGGGGCTACACCTTC.

The chain has TRBV4-3 and TRBJ2-3; D possibly uses TRBD1 or TRBD2 (6 bases each). V was clipped by 4 bases and J by 4 bases, with 9 bases between them. The CDR3 length is 13 residues. Per germline, CDR1 LGHNA and CDR2 YSLEER. CDR3 nucleotide sequence: TGCGCCAGCAGCCGGGGGGCCGCAGATACGCAGTATTTT. Translated, it gives CASSRGAADTQYF.

DNA of the CDR3: TGTGCCACCAGCAGAACGGGGGCCCTGAATAATTCACCCCTCCACTTT. Its translation is CATSRTGALNNSPLHF. The V gene is TRBV15, the J gene TRBJ1-6; weak D call: TRBD1 (6 bases). Germline assignment: CDR1 LNHNV and CDR2 YYDKDF (reference sequence). This CDR3 has 16 residues. The V end was cut by 2 bases, the J end by 5 bases, with 13 bases between.

The chain is built from TRBV3-1 (or the pseudogene TRBV3-2) and TRBJ2-7; 11 bases agree with TRBD2. V was clipped by 2 bases and J by 1 base; unmatched bases: 4. This CDR3 comprises 16 residues. Germline V lookup: CDR1 LGHDT, CDR2 YNNKEL (reference sequence). The CDR3, as DNA: TGTGCCAGCAGCCAATCAATAGCGGGGGGGTCCTACGAGCAGTACTTC. It yields the protein CASSQSIAGGSYEQYF.

The gene calls are TRBV6-1 and TRBJ2-1, with 9 bases matching TRBD1. The CDR3 covers 16 residues. CDR1 and CDR2 from the germline V gene are MNHNS and SASEGT. V was pared by 2 bases and J by 5 bases, with 7 bases of the junction left unmatched. CDR3 sequence reads: CASSELGQGGHNEQFF. The CDR3 DNA sequence: TGTGCCAGCAGTGAACTGGGACAGGGTGGTCACAATGAGCAGTTCTTC.

V gene TRBV12-5 combines with J gene TRBJ2-1; 8 positions agree with TRBD1. Germline CDR1 and CDR2: LGHNT and FRNRAP. Trimming took 2 bases from V and 5 from J; bases not matched to a gene: 8. This CDR3 contains 16 residues. CDR3 DNA: TGTGCTAGTGGTTTGTACTGGACAGGGAGGAACAATGAGCAGTTCTTC. Translated: CASGLYWTGRNNEQFF.

V usage is TRBV2 and J usage is TRBJ1-1; tentatively, D is TRBD1 (5 bases). Trimming shortened V by 3 bases and J by 4 bases, and 12 bases separated the two germline ends. The CDR3 length is 14 residues. Germline values: CDR1 SNHLY, CDR2 FYNNEI. The CDR3 reads CASSDFGGGTEAFF. CDR3 nucleotides: TGTGCCAGCAGTGACTTTGGGGGGGGCACTGAAGCTTTCTTT.

The V gene is TRBV10-3, the J gene TRBJ1-1; TRBD1 might be the D (5 bases). The CDR3 consists of 13 residues. Trimming took 9 bases from V and 0 from J, leaving 11 bases between them. CDR1 is ENHRY, CDR2 SYGVKD, per germline. The CDR3 region is CAITQGMNTEAFF. The CDR3 DNA reads TGTGCCATTACCCAGGGTATGAACACTGAAGCTTTCTTT.

This rearrangement joins TRBV4-3 to TRBJ1-5; no clear D. Trimming cost V 0 bases and J 6 bases, with 9 bases left between them. CDR1 and CDR2 (germline): LGHNA, YSLEER. This CDR3 is 14 amino acids long. CDR3 sequence (DNA): TGCGCCAGCAGCCAAGATTGGGGATCTCAGCCCCAGCATTTT. Its protein product is CASSQDWGSQPQHF.

The gene calls are TRBV9 and TRBJ2-7; 7 nucleotides match TRBD1. From germline, CDR1 is SGDLS and CDR2 YYNGEE. The CDR3 is 15 amino acids. The V and J ends lost 4 bases and 7 bases, in that order; junction bases with no gene match: 14. In DNA, the CDR3 is TGTGCCAGCAGCCCCAGTCGGGACAGCTCTATAGAGCAGTACTTC. This sequence encodes CASSPSRDSSIEQYF.

This chain uses TRBV28 with TRBJ2-5, with a tentative D call TRBD2 (7 bases). Germline CDR1 is MDHEN and CDR2 is SYDVKM. The CDR3 contains 11 residues. Trimming took off 10 bases at V and 5 bases at J, with 11 bases between the two ends. The CDR3 DNA reads TGTGCCACCGGGGGGCGGGAGACCCAGTACTTC. It yields the protein CATGGRETQYF.

CDR3 coding DNA: TGTGCCAGCAGTTACTGGCAGGAGGGGGCCAACGTCCTGACTTTC. It specifies CASSYWQEGANVLTF. This chain joins TRBV6-5 and TRBJ2-6, with D hard to call. The CDR3 is made up of 15 amino acids. The germline gives CDR1 MNHEY, CDR2 SVGAGI. Deletions cut 1 base from V and 4 bases from J, with 8 bases between.

The chain has TRBV19 and TRBJ2-1, with D hard to call. Germline values: CDR1 LNHDA, CDR2 SQIVND (reference sequence). The CDR3 consists of 12 residues. The V gene lost 6 bases and the J gene lost 3 bases, with 6 bases spanning the gap. CDR3 in amino acids: CASRADYNEQFF. Written as DNA, the CDR3 is TGTGCCAGTAGGGCGGACTACAATGAGCAGTTCTTC.

V is TRBV2 and J is TRBJ2-7; D is ambiguous. The germline V gene encodes CDR1 SNHLY and CDR2 FYNNEI. The CDR3 contains 10 residues. V dropped 6 bases and J dropped 5 bases, with 5 bases sitting between them. This CDR3 is CASRADEQYF. In nucleotides, the CDR3 is TGTGCCAGCAGAGCAGACGAGCAGTACTTC.

The chain couples TRBV7-9 to TRBJ1-1; no definite D call. This CDR3 contains 12 residues. Germline V gives CDR1 SEHNR, CDR2 FQNEAQ (reference sequence). V lost 3 bases, J lost 4 bases, and 6 bases lay in between. CDR3 region: CASSFTATEAFF. In DNA, the CDR3 is TGTGCCAGCAGCTTTACTGCCACTGAAGCTTTCTTT. The whole variable domain, filled in from reference TRBV7-9 and TRBJ1-1, reads DTGVSQNPRHKITKRGQNVTFRCDPISEHNRLYWYRQTLGQGPEFLTYFQNEAQLEKSRLLSDRFSAERPKGSFSTLEIQRTEQGDSAMYLCASSFTATEAFFGQGTRLTVV.

As DNA, the CDR3 is TGTGCCAGCAAGAAGGGCGGCACTGAAGCTTTCTTT. Protein product: CASKKGGTEAFF. The rearrangement uses TRBV27 and TRBJ1-1; D unresolved. Trimming removed 7 bases at V and 4 bases at J, with 10 bases between. The CDR3 totals 12 residues. Germline lookup yields CDR1 MNHEY and CDR2 SMNVEV (reference sequence).

This sequence joins TRBV19 and TRBJ1-1, with 10 bases aligning to TRBD1. The CDR3 length is 15 residues. Germline CDR1 LNHDA, CDR2 SQIVND (reference sequence). V was pared by 5 bases and J by 3 bases, with 6 bases of the junction left unmatched. CDR3 DNA sequence: TGTGCCAGTAGTTTCCCGGGACAGGGGTACACTGAAGCTTTCTTT. Translated: CASSFPGQGYTEAFF.

By its share, this clone is medium-sized. The CDR3 nucleotides read TGTGCCAGCAGCTACGGCAACACTGAAGCTTTCTTT. It specifies CASSYGNTEAFF. The chain has TRBV7-9 and TRBJ1-1; D is uncertain. With 4 bases removed from V and 2 bases from J, the gap between germline ends came to 5 bases. The germline V gene encodes CDR1 SEHNR and CDR2 FQNEAQ (reference sequence). The CDR3 runs to 12 residues.

This chain uses TRBV5-1 with TRBJ1-6; D remains unclear. CDR1 is SGHRS, CDR2 YFSETQ, per germline. V lost 1 base and J lost 10, with 15 bases in between. This CDR3 has 15 residues. The CDR3: CASSLFTGSGSPLHF. DNA of the CDR3: TGCGCCAGCAGCTTGTTTACGGGGAGCGGCTCACCCCTCCACTTT.

In its sample, this clone was seen once. The sample contains more than one DNA sequence encoding this CDR3. The chain uses TRBV14 and TRBJ2-7; D ambiguous. This CDR3 spans 11 amino acids. Trimming took 4 bases from V and 4 from J, leaving 5 bases between them. The V gene's germline CDR1 is SGHDN and CDR2 FVKESK. This CDR3 is CASSLSYEQYF. CDR3 bases: TGTGCCAGCAGCCTAAGTTACGAGCAGTACTTC. Variable domain in full (rest from reference TRBV14 and TRBJ2-7): EAGVTQFPSHSVIEKGQTVTLRCDPISGHDNLYWYRRVMGKEIKFLLHFVKESKQDESGMPNNRFLAERTGGTYSTLKVQPAELEDSGVYFCASSLSYEQYFGPGTRLTVT.

V and J are TRBV6-6 and TRBJ1-2; D perhaps matches TRBD1 (5 bases). The germline V and J ends were trimmed by 5 bases and 4 bases, with 11 bases remaining between them. This CDR3 has 13 residues. Germline CDR1 and CDR2: MNHNY and SVGAGI (reference sequence). The CDR3 region has the DNA TGTGCCAGCAGTCAGGGAGGGATCTATGGCTACACCTTC. It encodes CASSQGGIYGYTF.

This rearrangement joins TRBV5-1 to TRBJ2-5; 8 bases fit TRBD2. The V and J ends lost 4 bases and 4 bases, in that order; junction bases with no gene match: 12. The CDR3 has 16 amino acids. Germline V gives CDR1 SGHRS, CDR2 YFSETQ. The CDR3 reads CASSGDPRGGGETQYF. Written as DNA, the CDR3 is TGCGCCAGCAGCGGCGACCCCCGGGGGGGCGGAGAGACCCAGTACTTC. The variable domain in full, with the rest retrieved from reference TRBV5-1 and TRBJ2-5, is KAGVTQTPRYLIKTRGQQVTLSCSPISGHRSVSWYQQTPGQGLQFLFEYFSETQRNKGNFPGRFSGRQFSNSRSEMNVSTLELGDSALYLCASSGDPRGGGETQYFGPGTRLLVL.

V is TRBV3-1 (or the pseudogene TRBV3-2) and J is TRBJ1-2, with 9 bases matching TRBD1. Germline loops: CDR1 LGHDT, CDR2 YNNKEL (reference sequence). The CDR3 totals 17 residues. Trimming took 4 bases from V and 4 from J; bases not matched to a gene: 13. CDR3 in DNA: TGTGCCAGCAGCCGCCTCGCTGGGATGGACAGGGGCTATGGCTACACCTTC. Amino acid sequence: CASSRLAGMDRGYGYTF.